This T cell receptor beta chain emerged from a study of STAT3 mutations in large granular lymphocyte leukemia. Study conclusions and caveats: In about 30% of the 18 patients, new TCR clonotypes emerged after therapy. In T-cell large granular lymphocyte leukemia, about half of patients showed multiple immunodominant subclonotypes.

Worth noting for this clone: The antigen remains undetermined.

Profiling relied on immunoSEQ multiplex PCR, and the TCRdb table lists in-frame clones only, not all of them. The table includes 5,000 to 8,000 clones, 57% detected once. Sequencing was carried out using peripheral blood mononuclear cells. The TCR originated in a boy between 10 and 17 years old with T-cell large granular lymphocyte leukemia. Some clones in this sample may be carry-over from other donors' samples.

As DNA, the CDR3 is TGTGCCAGCAGCTCGGGACTAGCGAAGGACGAGCAGTACTTC. Translation gives CASSSGLAKDEQYF. This rearrangement joins TRBV5-4 to TRBJ2-7; 10 positions match TRBD2. The length of the CDR3 is 14 residues. V shed 3 bases, J shed 5 bases, and the junction held 5 bases outside the gene matches. Germline V lookup: CDR1 SGHNT, CDR2 YYREEE (reference sequence).